What follows are 10 T cell receptor beta chains derived from one specimen sequenced in a study of HIV-infected patients and healthy controls. cDNA was made from approximately 500 ng RNA using alpha and beta constant primers. Each of the alpha and beta chains got its own library through chain-specific third strand synthesis with indices. TCRdb independently ran MiXCR on the 5' RACE reads; one entry per CDR3 protein. The table records 20,000 to 30,000 distinct CDR3 sequences, about 9% of them present only once. The repertoire came from unfractionated whole blood and reflected all unsorted peripheral T cells. The sequenced sample was blood. The receptors were gathered from an adult in good health.

This clonotype was counted at least ten times. This chain connects TRBV14 to TRBJ1-4; D is uncertain. Germline lookup yields CDR1 SGHDN and CDR2 FVKESK. The V end was cut by 0 bases, the J end by 7 bases, with 3 bases between. The CDR3 is 12 amino acids. The CDR3 here is CASSQDLEKLFF. For the CDR3, the DNA is TGTGCCAGCAGCCAAGATCTTGAAAAACTGTTTTTT.

Note on this clonotype: A much larger clone differs by one base, so this may be a read error. The chain recombines TRBV30 with TRBJ1-6; 10 bases match TRBD1. Germline V CDR1 and CDR2: GTSNPN, SVGIG (reference sequence). V gave up 0 bases and J gave up 14 bases; unmatched junction bases: 7. There are 14 residues in the CDR3. The CDR3 DNA reads TGTGCCTGGAGTGTCCGGGACAGGGGATCAACCCTCCACTTT. It yields the protein CAWSVRDRGSTLHF.

This clonotype was recorded many times. The V gene is TRBV12-3 or TRBV12-4, the J gene TRBJ2-3; 9 bases align to TRBD2. This CDR3 is built from 16 residues. The trim removed 5 bases at V and 2 bases at J, leaving 8 bases unmatched. The CDR3 loop reads CASSHERGVYTDTQYF. The CDR3 bases are TGTGCCAGCAGTCACGAGCGGGGGGTCTACACAGATACGCAGTATTTT.

This chain joins TRBV18 and TRBJ1-1, with D uncertain. Germline values: CDR1 KGHSH, CDR2 LQKENI. V was shortened by 0 bases and J by 1 base, with 3 bases between the two germline ends. There are 13 residues in the CDR3. This CDR3 is CASSPPRNTEAFF. CDR3 DNA sequence: TGTGCCAGCTCACCACCCCGGAACACTGAAGCTTTCTTT.

There are many counts of this clonotype. J is TRBJ2-7 and V is TRBV10-3; 8 bases map to TRBD2. CDR1 and CDR2 (germline): ENHRY, SYGVKD. After removal of 6 bases from V and 2 bases from J, the junction contained 6 bases not matched to a gene. The CDR3 length is 14 residues. CDR3 nucleotide sequence: TGTGCCATCAGCCCTGGCGGGGGGACCTACGAGCAGTACTTC. Protein sequence: CAISPGGGTYEQYF.

This clonotype came up many times. The V call is TRBV9, the J call TRBJ1-5; D gene uncertain. CDR1 is SGDLS and CDR2 is YYNGEE in the germline V gene. The CDR3 spans 15 residues. Between the trimmed V and J ends, which lost 4 bases and 0 bases, there was a span of 11 bases. CDR3: CASSPSPNSNQPQHF. The CDR3 DNA reads as TGTGCCAGCAGCCCCAGTCCGAATAGCAATCAGCCCCAGCATTTT.

This clonotype was seen many times. The rearrangement joins TRBV29-1 to TRBJ2-3, with unresolved D. This CDR3 comprises 12 residues. Germline CDR1 SQVTM, CDR2 ANQGSEA. V was clipped by 6 bases and J by 5 bases, with 12 bases between them. The CDR3 reads CSVTQLGDTQYF. The CDR3 bases are TGCAGCGTCACGCAATTAGGAGATACGCAGTATTTT.

This clonotype came up many times. The chain recombines TRBV18 with TRBJ1-1; perhaps TRBD1 as D (6 bases). Germline V gene lookup returns CDR1 KGHSH and CDR2 LQKENI. This CDR3 has 13 amino acids. Trimming removed 2 bases at V and 3 bases at J, with 7 bases between. The CDR3 nucleotides read TGTGCCAGCTCACCATCAGGGGACACTGAAGCTTTCTTT. It encodes CASSPSGDTEAFF.

The sample holds many counts of this clonotype. The rearrangement links TRBV5-1 to TRBJ2-3; D gene uncertain. V was pared by 0 bases and J by 2 bases, with 10 bases between. This CDR3 has 15 amino acids. CDR1 is SGHRS and CDR2 is YFSETQ in the germline V gene. CDR3 loop: CASSLEAVLTDTQYF. The CDR3 DNA reads as TGCGCCAGCAGCTTGGAGGCGGTACTCACAGATACGCAGTATTTT. Based on the CDR3 plus reference TRBV5-1 and TRBJ2-3, the full variable domain is KAGVTQTPRYLIKTRGQQVTLSCSPISGHRSVSWYQQTPGQGLQFLFEYFSETQRNKGNFPGRFSGRQFSNSRSEMNVSTLELGDSALYLCASSLEAVLTDTQYFGPGTRLTVL.

This clonotype is labeled as medium-sized (0.01 to 0.1%). V gene TRBV7-2 combines with J gene TRBJ1-5, with D uncertain. V shed 4 bases and J shed 2 bases, with 9 bases lying between them. Germline-derived CDR1 and CDR2 are SGHTA and FQGNSA. The CDR3 totals 14 residues. CDR3 nucleotides: TGTGCCAGCAGCTCAGCGAAGGGCAATCAGCCCCAGCATTTT. Its protein product is CASSSAKGNQPQHF.